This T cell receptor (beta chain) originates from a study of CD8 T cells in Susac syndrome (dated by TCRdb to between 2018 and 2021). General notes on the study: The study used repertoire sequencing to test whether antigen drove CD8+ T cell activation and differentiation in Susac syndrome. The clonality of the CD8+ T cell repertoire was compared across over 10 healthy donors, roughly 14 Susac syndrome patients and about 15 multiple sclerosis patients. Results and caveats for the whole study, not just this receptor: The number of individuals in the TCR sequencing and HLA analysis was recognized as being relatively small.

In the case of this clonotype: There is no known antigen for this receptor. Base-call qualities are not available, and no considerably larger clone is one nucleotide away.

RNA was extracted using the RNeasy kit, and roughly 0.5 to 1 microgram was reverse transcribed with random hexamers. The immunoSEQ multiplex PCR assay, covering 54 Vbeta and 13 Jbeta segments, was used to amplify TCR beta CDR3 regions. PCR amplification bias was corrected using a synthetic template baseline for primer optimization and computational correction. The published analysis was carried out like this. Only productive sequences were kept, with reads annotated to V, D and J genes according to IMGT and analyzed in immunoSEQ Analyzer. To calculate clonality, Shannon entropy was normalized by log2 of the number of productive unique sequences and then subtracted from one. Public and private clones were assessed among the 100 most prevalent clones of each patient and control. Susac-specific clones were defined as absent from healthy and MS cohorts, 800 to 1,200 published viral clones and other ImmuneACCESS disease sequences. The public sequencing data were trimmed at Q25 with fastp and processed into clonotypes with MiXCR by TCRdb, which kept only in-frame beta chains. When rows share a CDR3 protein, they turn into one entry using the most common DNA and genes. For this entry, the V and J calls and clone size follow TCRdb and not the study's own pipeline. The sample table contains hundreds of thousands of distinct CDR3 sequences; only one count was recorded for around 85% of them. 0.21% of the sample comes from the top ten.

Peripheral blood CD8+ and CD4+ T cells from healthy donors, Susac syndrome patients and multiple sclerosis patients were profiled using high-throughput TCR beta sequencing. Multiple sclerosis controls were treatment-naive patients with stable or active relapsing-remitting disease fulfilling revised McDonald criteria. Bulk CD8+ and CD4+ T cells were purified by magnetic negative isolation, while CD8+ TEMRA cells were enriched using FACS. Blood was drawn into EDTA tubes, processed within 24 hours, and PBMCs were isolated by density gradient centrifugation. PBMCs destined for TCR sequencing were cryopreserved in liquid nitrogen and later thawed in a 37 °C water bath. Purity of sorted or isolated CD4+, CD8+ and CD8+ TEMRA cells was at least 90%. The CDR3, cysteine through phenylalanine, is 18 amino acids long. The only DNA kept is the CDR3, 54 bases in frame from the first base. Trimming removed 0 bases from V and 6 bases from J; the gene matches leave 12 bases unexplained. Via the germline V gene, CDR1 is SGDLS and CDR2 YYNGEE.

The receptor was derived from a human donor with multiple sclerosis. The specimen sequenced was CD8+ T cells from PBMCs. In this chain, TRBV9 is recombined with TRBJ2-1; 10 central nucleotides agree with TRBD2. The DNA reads TGTGCCAGCAGCGTAGTTGATAGGGGGACTAGCGTTCCCAATGAGCAGTTCTTC. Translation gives CASSVVDRGTSVPNEQFF.